One and the same sample provided the 19 T cell receptor beta chains below, sequenced in a study of Ad26.COV2.S vaccination and SARS-CoV-2 variants. Indicated treatment: around 19 received Ad26.COV2.S at low or high dose, single or two shots; five or six received placebo; per-sample allocation not given. Sampling took place 63 days after the first vaccine or placebo injection. Sequencing was performed with immunoSEQ multiplex PCR; in TCRdb, only in-frame clones are kept and a portion is missing. This table has a few hundred thousand clones, around nine tenths appearing once. Sequences were derived from peripheral blood, sampled in a trial of Ad26.COV2.S vaccine versus placebo. These receptors were obtained from a person between 18 and 59 years old who received the Ad26.COV2.S COVID-19 vaccine or a placebo.

The chain carries TRBV30 and TRBJ1-6; D possibly corresponds to TRBD1 (5 bases). The CDR3 contains 14 residues. V dropped 1 base and J dropped 4 bases, with 8 bases sitting between them. The germline V gene has CDR1 GTSNPN and CDR2 SVGIG (reference sequence). The CDR3 nucleotides read TGTGCCTGGAGTGGACAGATGTATAATTCACCCCTCCACTTT. Protein product: CAWSGQMYNSPLHF.

This rearrangement joins TRBV5-1 to TRBJ1-2; no clear D. V lost 1 base, J lost 3 bases, and 7 bases lay in between. Germline CDR1 is SGHRS and CDR2 is YFSETQ. This CDR3 region has 13 residues. The CDR3 here is CASSLTEYYGYTF. CDR3 coding DNA: TGCGCCAGCAGCTTGACCGAGTACTATGGCTACACCTTC.

CDR3 residues: CASSLTAHRYYNEQFF. As DNA, the CDR3 is TGTGCCAGCAGCTTAACGGCTCACAGGTACTACAATGAGCAGTTCTTC. The rearrangement links TRBV7-3 to TRBJ2-1; D is possibly TRBD1 (5 bases). CDR3 size: 16 residues. Germline V gene sequence: CDR1 SGHTA, CDR2 FQGTGA. Trimming removed 0 bases at V and 3 bases at J, with 12 bases between.

This clone was seen only once. The chain has TRBV7-2 and TRBJ2-1; possibly TRBD2 for D (7 bases). The germline V gene encodes CDR1 SGHTA and CDR2 FQGNSA. CDR3 size: 17 residues. The V and J ends lost 3 bases and 7 bases respectively, with 22 bases between them. The chain's CDR3 is CASSFGIQRGGRNEQFF. The CDR3 DNA sequence: TGTGCCAGCAGCTTCGGGATTCAGAGGGGGGGCCGAAATGAGCAGTTCTTC.

The chain carries TRBV5-6 and TRBJ2-1; 7 positions agree with TRBD2. This CDR3 is built from 18 residues. Germline CDR1 reads SGHDT; CDR2 reads YYEEEE. V shed 4 bases and J 0 bases; nucleotides not matched to a gene: 13. The CDR3 reads CASSLGGGVGSSYNEQFF. The CDR3 bases are TGTGCCAGCAGCCTTGGGGGAGGGGTCGGAAGCTCCTACAATGAGCAGTTCTTC.

J is TRBJ1-2 and V is TRBV5-1; D is ambiguous. The CDR3 has 14 residues. V was trimmed by 2 bases and J by 5 bases, leaving 13 bases between them. The germline V gene has CDR1 SGHRS and CDR2 YFSETQ. The CDR3 coding sequence is TGCGCCAGCAGCTTAGACTCTCCAGGATATGGCTACACCTTC. It yields the protein CASSLDSPGYGYTF.

The V and J genes are TRBV18 and TRBJ2-1, with D uncertain. Germline V gene lookup returns CDR1 KGHSH and CDR2 LQKENI. The CDR3 has 18 amino acids. Trimming removed 0 bases at V and 3 bases at J, with 18 bases between. CDR3 sequence reads: CASSPPRWERRLYNEQFF. For the CDR3, the DNA is TGTGCCAGCTCACCACCGCGTTGGGAAAGGAGACTCTACAATGAGCAGTTCTTC.

The rearrangement uses TRBV2 and TRBJ2-1; no reliable D call. The CDR3 is 15 amino acids. Trimming left V 6 bases short and J 6 bases short, with 18 bases between. From germline, CDR1 is SNHLY and CDR2 FYNNEI. CDR3 sequence reads: CASRSLGTPGNEQFF. CDR3 nucleotides: TGTGCCAGCAGGTCACTCGGAACCCCGGGCAATGAGCAGTTCTTC.

The V gene is TRBV5-6, the J gene TRBJ2-5; D possibly corresponds to TRBD2 (6 bases). Per the germline V gene, CDR1 is SGHDT and CDR2 is YYEEEE. There are 12 residues in the CDR3. DNA for the CDR3: TGTCATCCGGGGAGGCCCAAAGAGACCCAGTACTTC. Protein sequence: CHPGRPKETQYF.

This chain joins TRBV19 and TRBJ2-5, with TRBD1 as a possible D gene (6 bases). The ends were cut back, 4 bases at V and 5 bases at J, with 11 bases in the middle. The CDR3 contains 13 residues. Per the germline V gene, CDR1 is LNHDA and CDR2 is SQIVND (reference sequence). The CDR3 protein is CASSTGVWETQYF. The CDR3 bases are TGTGCCAGTAGTACAGGGGTTTGGGAGACCCAGTACTTC. Variable domain in full (rest from reference TRBV19 and TRBJ2-5): DGGITQSPKYLFRKEGQNVTLSCEQNLNHDAMYWYRQDPGQGLRLIYYSQIVNDFQKGDIAEGYSVSREKKESFPLTVTSAQKNPTAFYLCASSTGVWETQYFGPGTRLLVL.

The gene calls are TRBV10-3 and TRBJ1-2; 10 bases map to TRBD1. The CDR3 runs 14 residues. Germline lookup yields CDR1 ENHRY and CDR2 SYGVKD. Trimming took 6 bases from V and 2 from J; bases not matched to a gene: 3. The CDR3 reads CAIREDRGNYGYTF. CDR3 DNA sequence: TGTGCCATCAGGGAGGACAGGGGGAACTATGGCTACACCTTC.

V usage is TRBV5-1 and J usage is TRBJ2-6, with D possibly matching TRBD1 (6 bases). Per germline, CDR1 SGHRS and CDR2 YFSETQ. V gave up 1 base and J gave up 2 bases, with 7 bases separating them. This CDR3 has 15 residues. Here the CDR3 reads CASSLTGPGANVLTF. The CDR3 coding sequence is TGCGCCAGCAGCTTGACAGGGCCTGGGGCCAACGTCCTGACTTTC. Full variable domain (rest looked up from reference TRBV5-1 and TRBJ2-6): KAGVTQTPRYLIKTRGQQVTLSCSPISGHRSVSWYQQTPGQGLQFLFEYFSETQRNKGNFPGRFSGRQFSNSRSEMNVSTLELGDSALYLCASSLTGPGANVLTFGAGSRLTVL.

The rearrangement uses TRBV10-3 and TRBJ2-7; TRBD1 aligns across 7 bases. The CDR3 runs to 12 residues. The ends lost 9 bases at V and 4 bases at J; junction bases unmatched: 6. CDR1 is ENHRY and CDR2 is SYGVKD in the germline V gene. The chain's CDR3 is CAMTQQGYEQYF. In DNA, the CDR3 is TGTGCCATGACACAACAGGGGTACGAGCAGTACTTC.

This clone was seen more than once but under ten times. The V gene is TRBV27, the J gene TRBJ1-2; 11 nucleotides agree with TRBD1. Per germline, CDR1 MNHEY and CDR2 SMNVEV (reference sequence). The CDR3 extends over 13 amino acids. V trimming: 5 bases; J trimming: 7 bases; junction bases outside the gene matches: 3. The CDR3 reads CASSPGTGGGYTF. The CDR3 DNA reads TGTGCCAGCAGTCCAGGGACAGGGGGTGGCTACACCTTC.

This chain links TRBV7-2 with TRBJ2-7; no firm D call. Germline-derived CDR1 and CDR2 are SGHTA and FQGNSA. CDR3 length: 12 residues. The V gene lost 5 bases and the J gene lost 3 bases, with 8 bases spanning the gap. The DNA of the CDR3 is TGTGCCAGCAGCCCTGGGGACTACGAGCAGTACTTC. Translated: CASSPGDYEQYF.

V gene TRBV6-2 or TRBV6-3 combines with J gene TRBJ1-6, with D uncertain. This CDR3 comprises 19 residues. Trimming stripped 5 bases from V and 8 bases from J, with 28 bases between. Germline assignment: CDR1 MNHEY and CDR2 SVGEGT. DNA for the CDR3: TGTGCCAGCAGTCCCCCTTTTTCTTCTAGGCTGGGGATCGATTCACCCCTCCACTTT. It specifies CASSPPFSSRLGIDSPLHF.

CDR3 bases: TGTGCCAGCAGCTTCGGGGGCCCCAATGAGCAGTTCTTC. This gives the protein CASSFGGPNEQFF. This chain connects TRBV5-5 to TRBJ2-1; D tentatively fits TRBD1 or TRBD2 (6 bases each). V was pared by 2 bases and J by 6 bases, with 9 bases between. Germline assignment: CDR1 SGHKS and CDR2 YYEKEE (reference sequence). CDR3 length equals 13 residues.

The V gene is TRBV7-9, the J gene TRBJ1-1, with unresolved D. CDR3 length equals 12 residues. Germline-derived CDR1 and CDR2 are SEHNR and FQNEAQ (reference sequence). V was clipped by 5 bases and J by 6 bases, with 10 bases between them. Written as DNA, the CDR3 is TGTGCCAGCAGCCTTATACTGCCTGAAGCTTTCTTT. Protein: CASSLILPEAFF.

This clone has just a few counts. CDR3 nucleotide sequence: TGTGCCAGCAGTGATCAGGGGGCCGGGGAGCTGTTTTTT. It is translated as CASSDQGAGELFF. This chain uses TRBV2 with TRBJ2-2, with 7 bases that match TRBD1. The CDR3 sequence is 13 residues long. V dropped 3 bases and J dropped 6; count of bases not matched to a gene: 1. In germline, CDR1 is SNHLY, CDR2 FYNNEI. Based on the CDR3 plus reference TRBV2 and TRBJ2-2, the full variable domain is EPEVTQTPSHQVTQMGQEVILRCVPISNHLYFYWYRQILGQKVEFLVSFYNNEISEKSEIFDDQFSVERPDGSNFTLKIRSTKLEDSAMYFCASSDQGAGELFFGEGSRLTVL.